The sequence of this T cell receptor beta chain was determined in a study of spatial heterogeneity in lung cancer. In this sample, this clonotype turned up many times. The antigen remains unidentified. A library made for alpha chains picked up this beta chain off target, so its size means little. Study-wide points: Expanded TCRs classified as ubiquitous or regional were counted, and these counts tracked ubiquitous and regional nonsynonymous mutations, respectively. Within tumors, counts of expanded alpha and beta TCRs tracked tumor mutation counts.

Time point described: sample taken at primary tumor resection. Sequencing was performed on whole RNA extracted from tumor and nontumor lung tissue, or from frozen PBMC, and the material was left unsorted. TCRdb ran MiXCR on the 5' RACE reads and lists one entry per CDR3 protein. The sample lists roughly 19,000 distinct CDR3 sequences, 4.5% to 7.5% occurring once. The V gene's germline CDR1 is SGHRS and CDR2 YFSETQ. The CDR3 totals 15 residues. J lost 7 bases, V lost 2 bases, and 6 bases had no gene match. Sequenced here: lung tumor tissue, sampled at surgery. The chain couples TRBV5-1 to TRBJ2-1, with 10 nucleotides matching TRBD2. The sequence was obtained from a female donor with early-stage non-small cell lung cancer. The CDR3 spells CASSLAGGPRNEQFF. The CDR3 DNA follows: TGCGCCAGCAGCTTAGCGGGAGGGCCGCGAAATGAGCAGTTCTTC.